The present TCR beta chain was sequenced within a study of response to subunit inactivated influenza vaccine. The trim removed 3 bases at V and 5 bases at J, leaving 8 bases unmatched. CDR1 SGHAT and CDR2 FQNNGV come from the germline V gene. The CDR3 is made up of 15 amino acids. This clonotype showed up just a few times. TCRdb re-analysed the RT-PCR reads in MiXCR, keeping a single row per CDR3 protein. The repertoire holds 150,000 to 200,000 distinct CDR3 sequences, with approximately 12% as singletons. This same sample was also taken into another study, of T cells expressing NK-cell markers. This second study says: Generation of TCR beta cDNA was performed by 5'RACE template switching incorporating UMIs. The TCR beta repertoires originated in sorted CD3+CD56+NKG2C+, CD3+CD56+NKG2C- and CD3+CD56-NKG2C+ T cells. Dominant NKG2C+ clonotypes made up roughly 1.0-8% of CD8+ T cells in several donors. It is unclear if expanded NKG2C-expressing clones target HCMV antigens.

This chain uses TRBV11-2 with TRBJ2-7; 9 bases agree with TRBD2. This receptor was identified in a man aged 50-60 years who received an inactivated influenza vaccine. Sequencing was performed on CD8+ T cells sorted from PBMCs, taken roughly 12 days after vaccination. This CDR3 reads CASSFDPSGIDEQYF. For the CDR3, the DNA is TGTGCCAGCAGCTTTGACCCTAGCGGGATTGACGAGCAGTACTTC.